The 3 T cell receptor beta chains below were found in one sample sequenced in a study of PD-L1 blockade in urothelial cancer (dated by TCRdb to about 2017). Library method: the immunoSEQ multiplex PCR assay. TCRdb stores this immuneACCESS table with in-frame sequences only. Part of the clones is absent; in the studies checked, under half of the shortfall reflects unresolved V genes, and no reason is known for the rest. Across this sample there are some 110,000 clones, with around 89% seen only once. The ten largest clones take up roughly 1.8% of the sample. The time point label of this sample denotes: peripheral blood 6 weeks after treatment start. This sample comprised PBMCs, obtained around atezolizumab (anti-PD-L1) treatment. These receptors were obtained from a man aged 55 to 70 with urothelial cancer.

The chain is built from TRBV6-5 and TRBJ1-1; tentatively, D is TRBD1 (6 bases). CDR3 size: 13 residues. In germline, CDR1 is MNHEY, CDR2 SVGAGI. The V gene lost 6 bases and the J gene lost 7 bases, with 15 bases spanning the gap. CDR3: CASSFSGGSEAFF. The CDR3 DNA reads as TGTGCCAGCAGCTTTAGTGGGGGCAGTGAAGCTTTCTTT.

The chain recombines TRBV14 with TRBJ2-1; the D is unclear. The ends were cut back, 0 bases at V and 7 bases at J, with 13 bases in the middle. Per germline, CDR1 SGHDN and CDR2 FVKESK. The length of the CDR3 is 15 residues. CDR3 in amino acids: CASSQELARWNEQFF. CDR3 in DNA: TGTGCCAGCAGCCAAGAGTTGGCTAGATGGAATGAGCAGTTCTTC.

The chain joins TRBV9 to TRBJ2-2; 9 bases map to TRBD2. V dropped 0 bases and J dropped 9; count of bases not matched to a gene: 6. CDR1 and CDR2 (germline): SGDLS, YYNGEE. The CDR3 contains 15 residues. This CDR3 reads CASSVVSSGSRELFF. The CDR3 DNA is TGTGCCAGCAGCGTAGTCAGTAGCGGGAGCCGGGAGCTGTTTTTT.